These 9 T cell receptor beta chains were all obtained from the same sample, sequenced in a study of blood T cell repertoires in COVID-19. Method: immunoSEQ multiplex PCR; TCRdb's copy keeps in-frame clones and lacks some. The sample consists of some 70,000 clones, around 91% of them appearing once. Sequenced sample: peripheral blood. All receptors derive from a man aged 50 to 59 with acute or convalescent COVID-19.

V gene TRBV29-1 combines with J gene TRBJ2-1; D is uncertain. CDR1 is SQVTM, CDR2 ANQGSEA, per germline. Trimming removed 3 bases at V and 10 bases at J, with 10 bases between. The CDR3 runs 11 residues. CDR3 DNA: TGCAGCGTTGAGTTTTCAATGGAGCAGTTCTTC. As protein: CSVEFSMEQFF.

The V call is TRBV27, the J call TRBJ1-5, with 8 bases fitting TRBD1. The CDR3 has 17 residues. From germline, CDR1 is MNHEY and CDR2 SMNVEV (reference sequence). V dropped 6 bases and J dropped 0; count of bases not matched to a gene: 10. DNA for the CDR3: TGTGCCAGCAGCCGGACAGGGAGGCTATATAGCAATCAGCCCCAGCATTTT. Its translation: CASSRTGRLYSNQPQHF.

V gene TRBV7-9 combines with J gene TRBJ2-1; 7 bases line up with TRBD1. J was trimmed by 15 bases and V by 1 base; bases with no gene match: 6. The CDR3 is made up of 12 amino acids. CDR1 and CDR2 (germline): SEHNR, FQNEAQ (reference sequence). CDR3 sequence (DNA): TGTGCCAGCAGCTTAGGACAGGGTTTATCGTTCTTC. Its protein product is CASSLGQGLSFF.

CDR3 bases: TGTGCCTGGAGTGTCGGAGAGAACGAGCAGTACGTC. Translation: CAWSVGENEQYV. V gene TRBV30 combines with J gene TRBJ2-7; unclear D gene. There are 12 residues in the CDR3. The V end lost 0 bases, the J end lost 5 bases, and 8 bases lay between the germline ends. In germline, CDR1 is GTSNPN, CDR2 SVGIG (reference sequence).

This clone was observed a single time. This chain joins TRBV18 and TRBJ1-2; 9 positions agree with TRBD1. Germline V CDR1 and CDR2: KGHSH, LQKENI. The CDR3 runs 14 residues. V was clipped by 0 bases and J by 4 bases; unmatched bases: 0. CDR3 bases: TGTGCCAGCTCACCACCGGGACAGGGCTATGGCTACACCTTC. This gives the protein CASSPPGQGYGYTF.

The chain links TRBV7-2 to TRBJ1-5; the match to TRBD1 covers 9 bases. Germline V lookup: CDR1 SGHTA, CDR2 FQGNSA. The CDR3 has 16 amino acids. V was clipped by 1 base and J by 0 bases; unmatched bases: 1. This CDR3 reads CASSLGGQGSNQPQHF. The CDR3 region has the DNA TGTGCCAGCAGCTTAGGGGGACAGGGTAGCAATCAGCCCCAGCATTTT. The complete variable domain, with remaining parts taken from reference TRBV7-2 and TRBJ1-5, reads GAGVSQSPSNKVTEKGKDVELRCDPISGHTALYWYRQSLGQGLEFLIYFQGNSAPDKSGLPSDRFSAERTGGSVSTLTIQRTQQEDSAVYLCASSLGGQGSNQPQHFGDGTRLSIL.

The table lists this clone with a count of one. The rearrangement joins TRBV6-2 or TRBV6-3 to TRBJ2-3; the D gene is possibly TRBD2 (7 bases). The CDR3 runs 16 residues. V was clipped by 4 bases and J by 4 bases, with 18 bases between them. CDR1 and CDR2 from the germline V gene are MNHEY and SVGEGT. In DNA form, the CDR3 reads TGTGCCAGCAGTTTGGGGGCGGGAGTCAGATCAGATACGCAGTATTTT. Translating gives CASSLGAGVRSDTQYF.

The V call is TRBV6-2 or TRBV6-3, the J call TRBJ1-5, with 8 bases that match TRBD1. The CDR3 covers 15 residues. V lost 2 bases, J lost 6 bases, and 6 bases stayed unmatched. Germline CDR1 MNHEY, CDR2 SVGEGT. The CDR3 nucleotides read TGTGCCAGCAGTTACCACGCAGGGGGCGGTCAGCCCCAGCATTTT. It yields the protein CASSYHAGGGQPQHF.

This clone came up once. J is TRBJ1-6 and V is TRBV11-3, with 10 bases aligning to TRBD1. The length of the CDR3 is 17 residues. CDR1 is SGHNT and CDR2 is YENEEA in the germline V gene. V shed 11 bases and J 7 bases; nucleotides not matched to a gene: 17. The CDR3 is CAVTNRQGALRNSPLHF. The DNA of the CDR3 is TGTGCCGTCACCAATCGACAGGGGGCGCTGAGGAATTCACCCCTCCACTTT.